This TCR beta chain emerged from a study of T cell responses to AZD1222 COVID-19 vaccine. The data were produced by immunoSEQ multiplex PCR, yet TCRdb's version contains in-frame clones alone and is incomplete. The sample shows some 130,000 clones, over 85% of them seen only once. The V end was cut by 2 bases, the J end by 8 bases, with 16 bases between. The CDR3 consists of 16 residues. Looked up from germline, CDR1 is MNHEY and CDR2 is SVGAGI. A single count supports this clone. Its antigen is unknown. Study results and caveats: Researchers took repertoire samples only after the peak T cell response had come. Most donors were white British, females outnumbered males, and clonal diversity was possibly underestimated. Spike-spanning, vaccine-associated CD4 TCRs were dominant at 160-218 and 743-854. The study identified only a handful of AZD1222 recipients as seropositive at baseline.

The sequence derives from an adult in good health. The specimen comprised peripheral blood, sampled on day 0 of AZD1222 vaccination. The chain uses TRBV6-5 and TRBJ1-6; D gene unclear. In DNA, the CDR3 is TGTGCCAGCAGTTACCGGCCTTGGAGGGATGATTCACCCCTCCACTTT. Translation gives CASSYRPWRDDSPLHF.